The rows below give T cell receptor beta chains drawn from one sample of a study of blood T cell repertoires in COVID-19. The data were produced by immunoSEQ multiplex PCR, yet TCRdb's version contains in-frame clones alone and is incomplete. The sample lists 180,000 or so clones, about four fifths occurring once. The sample comprised peripheral blood. Receptor source: a middle-aged woman with COVID-19, enrolled during active disease. Both conserved end residues are trimmed from each CDR3. D genes are given only for firm matches. Clone size appears in some rows only: once, few, many, or a class for an expanded clone.

d_gene,v_gene,abundance,j_gene,len,CDR3aa
.,TRBV4-1,.,TRBJ2-4,13,ASSQEEVPLFFQY
TRBD1,TRBV3-1/TRBV3-2,.,TRBJ1-3,14,ASSQGTGASGNTIY
.,TRBV28,.,TRBJ1-2,11,ASSRKGRYGYT
TRBD2,TRBV5-8,.,TRBJ2-1,12,ASSFLAGRNEQF
.,TRBV9,.,TRBJ1-4,15,ASSVAPDTTTNEKLF
.,TRBV10-2,.,TRBJ1-1,11,ASSLGGNTEAF
TRBD2,TRBV11-1,few,TRBJ2-3,13,ASSSYTSATDTQY
.,TRBV11-2,once,TRBJ2-3,13,ASSFMGGTTDTQY
TRBD2,TRBV6-5,.,TRBJ2-3,12,ASSLAGAPDTQY
TRBD1,TRBV6-5,few,TRBJ2-1,12,ASSPIQGAYEQF
.,TRBV29-1,.,TRBJ2-1,9,SVEDHGEQF
.,TRBV9,.,TRBJ2-1,12,ASGGREKGNEQF
TRBD2,TRBV5-1,.,TRBJ2-5,13,ASSLELAGMKTQY
.,TRBV2,once,TRBJ2-1,11,ASSEQGLNEQF
TRBD2,TRBV11-3,.,TRBJ2-1,14,ASSPITSSGFNEQF
.,TRBV5-4,many,TRBJ1-2,11,ASSSGQSYGYT
TRBD2,TRBV5-1,.,TRBJ2-1,12,ASSPGTSSNEQF
.,TRBV6-5,few,TRBJ1-5,13,ASSLTGQGNQPQH
TRBD1,TRBV7-9,.,TRBJ2-3,11,ASSVDWTGRLY
.,TRBV2,.,TRBJ1-1,13,ASRYNFRGNTEAF
TRBD2,TRBV9,once,TRBJ2-3,13,ASSVGLAAPDTQY
.,TRBV6-5,.,TRBJ1-2,12,ASSHLDRAIGYT
.,TRBV6-6,.,TRBJ1-2,12,ASGVRQQGYGYT
.,TRBV27,.,TRBJ1-1,10,ATQSVVAEAF
TRBD2,TRBV27,medium-sized,TRBJ2-7,12,ASSLTVTSVEQY